This TCR beta chain came from a study of CD8+CD57+ T cells in acquired aplastic anemia. Genomic DNA constituted the template upon which TCR beta VDJ and CDR3 profiling was performed. TCRdb re-derived calls from the reads in MiXCR, one entry per CDR3 protein. Here the sample spans 150,000 to 200,000 distinct CDR3 sequences, roughly half being singletons. Only patients with CD8+CD57+ cell expansion on flow cytometry were chosen for sequencing. This clonotype was recorded many times. This TCR derives from a human donor with aplastic anemia. The sequenced sample was sorted CD4+, CD8+, or CD8+CD57+ T cells (not recorded which) from PBMCs.

The CDR3 bases are TGTGCCAGCAGCTTAGGGGACAGGGTATTAGAGACCCAGTACTTC. Its translation is CASSLGDRVLETQYF. The chain links TRBV7-7 to TRBJ2-5; 9 bases align to TRBD1. Germline V gene data show CDR1 as SSHAT and CDR2 as FNYEAQ (reference sequence). The CDR3 length is 15 residues. The trim removed 1 base at V and 4 bases at J, leaving 4 bases unmatched.